This T cell receptor (beta chain) appears in the sequencing data of a study of OX40 agonist ivuxolimab in advanced cancers. Study-wide context: Three patients got partial responses; one had hepatocellular carcinoma and two had cutaneous melanoma. Notes on the study in general: CD8+ T cells were the subset that, on average, had more expanded clones than CD4+.

Comment on this clone: The antigen is unknown.

Germline assignment: CDR1 SNHLY and CDR2 FYNNEI. V was clipped by 3 bases and J by 0 bases, with 3 bases between them. The CDR3 is made up of 12 amino acids. Only in-frame clones appear in the TCRdb table, and some are missing; sequencing was by immunoSEQ multiplex PCR. The table shows fewer than 55,000 clones, with about 80% occurring only once. Researchers took blood at baseline, on cycle 4 day 1, and on cycle 7 day 1. This rearrangement joins TRBV2 to TRBJ2-7, with no clear D. This receptor was identified in an adult with an advanced solid tumor such as melanoma, head and neck, liver or kidney cancer. The sequencing used CD4+ or CD8+ T cells sorted from blood, collected in a trial of the OX40 agonist ivuxolimab. The CDR3 sequence is CASSESSYEQYF. CDR3 nucleotide sequence: TGTGCCAGCAGTGAGAGCTCCTACGAGCAGTACTTC.